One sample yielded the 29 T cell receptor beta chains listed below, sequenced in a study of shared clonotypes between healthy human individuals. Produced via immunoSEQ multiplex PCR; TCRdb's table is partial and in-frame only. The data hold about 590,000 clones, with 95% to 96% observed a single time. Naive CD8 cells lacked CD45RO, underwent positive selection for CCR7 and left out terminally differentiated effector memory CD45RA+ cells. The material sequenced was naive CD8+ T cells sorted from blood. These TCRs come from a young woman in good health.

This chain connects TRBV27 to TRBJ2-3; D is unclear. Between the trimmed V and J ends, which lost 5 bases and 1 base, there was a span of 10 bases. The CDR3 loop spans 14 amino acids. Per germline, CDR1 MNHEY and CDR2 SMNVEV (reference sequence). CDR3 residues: CASSPFSGTDTQYF. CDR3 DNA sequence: TGTGCCAGCAGTCCGTTCTCGGGCACAGATACGCAGTATTTT.

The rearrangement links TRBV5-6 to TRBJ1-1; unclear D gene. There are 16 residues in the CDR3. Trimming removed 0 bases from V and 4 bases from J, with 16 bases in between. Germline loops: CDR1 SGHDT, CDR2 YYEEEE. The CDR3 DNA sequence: TGTGCCAGCAGCTTGGCCGGTTATCCCGGGATCACTGAAGCTTTCTTT. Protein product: CASSLAGYPGITEAFF.

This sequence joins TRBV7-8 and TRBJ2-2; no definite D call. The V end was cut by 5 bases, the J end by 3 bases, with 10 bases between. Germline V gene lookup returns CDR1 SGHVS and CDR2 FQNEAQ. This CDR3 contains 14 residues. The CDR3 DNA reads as TGTGCCAGCAGCCTGCCCCGGGACACCGGGGAGCTGTTTTTT. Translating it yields CASSLPRDTGELFF.

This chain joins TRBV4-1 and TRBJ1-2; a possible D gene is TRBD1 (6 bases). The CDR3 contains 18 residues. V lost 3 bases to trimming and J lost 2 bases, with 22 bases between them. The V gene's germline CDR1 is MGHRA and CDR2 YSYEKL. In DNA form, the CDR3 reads TGCGCCAGCAGCCAGCTCCCCGGACAGCTACTCGCCAACTATGGCTACACCTTC. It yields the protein CASSQLPGQLLANYGYTF.

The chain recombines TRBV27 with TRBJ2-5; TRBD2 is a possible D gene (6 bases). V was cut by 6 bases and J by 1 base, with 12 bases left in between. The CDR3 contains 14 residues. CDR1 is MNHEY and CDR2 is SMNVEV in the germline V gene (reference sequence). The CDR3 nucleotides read TGTGCCAGCAGCCAACCGGGACTCCAAGAGACCCAGTACTTC. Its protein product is CASSQPGLQETQYF.

CDR3 nucleotide sequence: TGTGCCACCACAGGGAAGGTTCGCACTGAAGCTTTCTTT. Protein product: CATTGKVRTEAFF. The V gene is TRBV10-3, the J gene TRBJ1-1; TRBD1 is a possible D gene (6 bases). CDR3 length equals 13 residues. V gave up 10 bases and J gave up 4 bases, with 16 bases separating them. Germline CDR1 ENHRY, CDR2 SYGVKD.

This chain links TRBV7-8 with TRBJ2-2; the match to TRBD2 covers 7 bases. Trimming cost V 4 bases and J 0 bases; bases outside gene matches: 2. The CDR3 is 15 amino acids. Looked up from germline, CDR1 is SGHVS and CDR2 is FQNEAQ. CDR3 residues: CASSSSGTNTGELFF. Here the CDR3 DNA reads TGTGCCAGCAGCTCTAGCGGAACGAACACCGGGGAGCTGTTTTTT.

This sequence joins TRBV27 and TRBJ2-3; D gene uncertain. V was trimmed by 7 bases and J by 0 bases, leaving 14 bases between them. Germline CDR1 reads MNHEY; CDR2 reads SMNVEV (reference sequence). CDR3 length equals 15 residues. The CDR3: CASNPILSSTDTQYF. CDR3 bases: TGTGCCAGCAACCCTATACTGTCTAGCACAGATACGCAGTATTTT.

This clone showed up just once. The CDR3, as DNA: TGTGCCAGCAGTTCTATCTCCGTGAAGCGGGAGGAACAGTTCTTC. It is translated as CASSSISVKREEQFF. The chain combines TRBV28 with TRBJ2-1; 9 positions agree with TRBD2. CDR1 MDHEN and CDR2 SYDVKM come from the germline V gene. The trim removed 4 bases at V and 13 bases at J, leaving 14 bases unmatched. The CDR3 totals 15 residues.

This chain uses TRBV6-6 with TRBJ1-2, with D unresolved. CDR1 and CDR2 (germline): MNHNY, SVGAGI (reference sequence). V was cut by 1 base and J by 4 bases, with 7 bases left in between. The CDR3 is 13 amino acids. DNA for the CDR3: TGTGCCAGCAGTTACTTCCCAGCCTATGGCTACACCTTC. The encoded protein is CASSYFPAYGYTF.

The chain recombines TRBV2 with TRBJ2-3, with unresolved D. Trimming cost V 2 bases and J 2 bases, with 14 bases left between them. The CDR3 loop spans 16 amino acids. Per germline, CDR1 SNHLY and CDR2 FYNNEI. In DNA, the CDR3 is TGTGCCAGCAGTGAATACAGTCCGGAGCTCACAGATACGCAGTATTTT. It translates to CASSEYSPELTDTQYF.

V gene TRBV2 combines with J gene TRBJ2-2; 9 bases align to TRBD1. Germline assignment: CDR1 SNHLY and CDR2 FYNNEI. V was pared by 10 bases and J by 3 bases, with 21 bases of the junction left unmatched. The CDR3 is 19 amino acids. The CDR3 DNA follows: TGTGCCATCCAGCCCGGACAGGGGAAAGATAAGGCCGACACCGGGGAGCTGTTTTTT. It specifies CAIQPGQGKDKADTGELFF.

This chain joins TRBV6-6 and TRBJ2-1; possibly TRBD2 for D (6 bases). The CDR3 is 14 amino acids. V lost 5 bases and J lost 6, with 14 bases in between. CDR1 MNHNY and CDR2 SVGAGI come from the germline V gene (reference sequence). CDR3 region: CASSPGTGGNEQFF. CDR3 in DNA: TGTGCCAGCAGTCCCGGGACTGGTGGCAATGAGCAGTTCTTC.

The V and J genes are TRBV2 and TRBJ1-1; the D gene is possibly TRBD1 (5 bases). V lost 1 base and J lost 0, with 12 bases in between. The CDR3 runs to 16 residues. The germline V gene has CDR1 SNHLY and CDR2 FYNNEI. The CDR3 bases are TGTGCCAGCAGTGAAGGGGGCTCGCGCATGAACACTGAAGCTTTCTTT. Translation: CASSEGGSRMNTEAFF. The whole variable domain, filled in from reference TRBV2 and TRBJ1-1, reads EPEVTQTPSHQVTQMGQEVILRCVPISNHLYFYWYRQILGQKVEFLVSFYNNEISEKSEIFDDQFSVERPDGSNFTLKIRSTKLEDSAMYFCASSEGGSRMNTEAFFGQGTRLTVV.

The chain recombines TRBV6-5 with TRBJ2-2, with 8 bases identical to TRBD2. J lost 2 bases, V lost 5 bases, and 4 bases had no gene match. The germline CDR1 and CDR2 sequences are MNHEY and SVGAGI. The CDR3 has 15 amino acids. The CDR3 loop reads CASSLGLANTGELFF. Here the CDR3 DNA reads TGTGCCAGCAGTCTAGGACTAGCTAACACCGGGGAGCTGTTTTTT.

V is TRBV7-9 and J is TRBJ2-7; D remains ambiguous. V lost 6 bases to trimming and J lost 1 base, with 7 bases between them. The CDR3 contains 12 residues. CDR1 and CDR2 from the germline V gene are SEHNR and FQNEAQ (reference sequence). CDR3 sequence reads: CASRRLSYEQYF. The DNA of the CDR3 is TGTGCCAGCAGGCGGCTATCCTACGAGCAGTACTTC.

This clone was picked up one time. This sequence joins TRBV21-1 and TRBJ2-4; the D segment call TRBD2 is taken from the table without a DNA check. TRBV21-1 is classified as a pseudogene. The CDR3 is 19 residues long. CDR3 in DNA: TGTGCCAGCAGCAAAAGACCCGCCCAGCAGACTCTAGCCAAAAACATTCAGTACTTC. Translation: CASSKRPAQQTLAKNIQYF.

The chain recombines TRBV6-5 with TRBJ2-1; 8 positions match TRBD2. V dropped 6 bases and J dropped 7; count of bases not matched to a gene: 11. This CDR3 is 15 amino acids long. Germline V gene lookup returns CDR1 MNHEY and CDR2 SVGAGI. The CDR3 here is CASRGDAGRGNEQFF. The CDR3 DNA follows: TGTGCCAGCAGGGGGGACGCCGGGAGGGGTAATGAGCAGTTCTTC.

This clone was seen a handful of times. The CDR3 loop is CASSPTQKTSFRYEQYF. The CDR3 DNA follows: TGTGCCAGTAGTCCAACCCAAAAGACTAGTTTTCGCTACGAGCAGTACTTC. The chain is built from TRBV19 and TRBJ2-7; TRBD2 might be the D (6 bases). Looked up from germline, CDR1 is LNHDA and CDR2 is SQIVND (reference sequence). Trimming removed 5 bases at V and 3 bases at J, with 23 bases between. CDR3 size: 17 residues.

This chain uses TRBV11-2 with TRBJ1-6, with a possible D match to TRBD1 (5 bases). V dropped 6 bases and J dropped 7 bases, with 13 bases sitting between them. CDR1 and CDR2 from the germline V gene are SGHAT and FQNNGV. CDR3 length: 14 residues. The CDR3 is CASSTDRPNSPLHF. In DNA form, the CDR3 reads TGTGCCAGCAGTACTGACAGACCCAATTCACCCCTCCACTTT.

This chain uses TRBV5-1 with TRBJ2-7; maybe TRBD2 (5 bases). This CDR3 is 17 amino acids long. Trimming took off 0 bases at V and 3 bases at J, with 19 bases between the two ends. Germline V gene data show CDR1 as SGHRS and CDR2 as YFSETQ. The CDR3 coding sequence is TGCGCCAGCAGCTTGGTGAACGGGCAGGTCGGGGTCTACGAGCAGTACTTC. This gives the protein CASSLVNGQVGVYEQYF.

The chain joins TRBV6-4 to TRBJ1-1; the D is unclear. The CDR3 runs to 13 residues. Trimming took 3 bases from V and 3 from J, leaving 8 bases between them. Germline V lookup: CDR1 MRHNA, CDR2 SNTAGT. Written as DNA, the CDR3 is TGTGCCAGCAGTGAGGATTCCTACACTGAAGCTTTCTTT. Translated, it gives CASSEDSYTEAFF.

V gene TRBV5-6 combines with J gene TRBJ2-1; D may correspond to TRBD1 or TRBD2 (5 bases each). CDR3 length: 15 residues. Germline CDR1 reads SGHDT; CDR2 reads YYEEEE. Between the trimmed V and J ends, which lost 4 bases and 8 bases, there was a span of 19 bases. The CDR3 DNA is TGTGCCAGCAGCCCTTTCCGGGGCCTAGGGGATGAGCAGTTCTTC. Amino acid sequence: CASSPFRGLGDEQFF.

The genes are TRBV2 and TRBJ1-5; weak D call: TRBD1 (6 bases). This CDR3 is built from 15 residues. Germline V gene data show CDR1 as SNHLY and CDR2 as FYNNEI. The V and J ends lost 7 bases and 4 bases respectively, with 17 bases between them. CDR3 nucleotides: TGTGCCAGCACGCTTTGGACAGCTCCGAATCAGCCCCAGCATTTT. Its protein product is CASTLWTAPNQPQHF.

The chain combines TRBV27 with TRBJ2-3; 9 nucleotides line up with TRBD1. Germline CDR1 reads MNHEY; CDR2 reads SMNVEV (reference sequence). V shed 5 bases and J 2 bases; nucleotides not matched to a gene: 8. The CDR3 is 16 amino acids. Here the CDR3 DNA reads TGTGCCAGCAGTACACAACAGGGGGCGTTCACAGATACGCAGTATTTT. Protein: CASSTQQGAFTDTQYF.

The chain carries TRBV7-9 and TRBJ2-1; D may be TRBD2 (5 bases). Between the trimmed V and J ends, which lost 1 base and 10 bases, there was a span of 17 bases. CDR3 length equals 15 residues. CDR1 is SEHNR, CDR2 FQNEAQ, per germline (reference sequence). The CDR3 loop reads CASSLVSSSSPEQFF. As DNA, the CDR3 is TGTGCCAGCAGCTTAGTATCGTCGTCTAGCCCCGAGCAGTTCTTC.

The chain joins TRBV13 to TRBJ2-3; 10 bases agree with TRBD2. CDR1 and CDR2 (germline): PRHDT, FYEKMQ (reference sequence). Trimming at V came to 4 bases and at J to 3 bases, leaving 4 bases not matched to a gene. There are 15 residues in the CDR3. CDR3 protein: CASSSAGGLTDTQYF. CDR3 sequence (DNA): TGTGCCAGCAGCTCAGCGGGAGGGTTAACAGATACGCAGTATTTT.

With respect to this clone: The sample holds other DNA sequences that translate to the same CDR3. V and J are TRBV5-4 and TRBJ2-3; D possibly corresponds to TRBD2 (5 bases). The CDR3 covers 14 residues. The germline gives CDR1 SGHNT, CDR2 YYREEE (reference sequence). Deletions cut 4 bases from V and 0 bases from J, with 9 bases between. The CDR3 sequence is CASSGERSTDTQYF. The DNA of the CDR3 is TGTGCCAGCAGCGGCGAGCGGAGCACAGATACGCAGTATTTT.

CDR3 DNA: TGTGCCAGCAGCTTAGTGGGGGGACTAGCGGAGTACAATGAGCAGTTCTTC. Translating it yields CASSLVGGLAEYNEQFF. The rearrangement joins TRBV5-8 to TRBJ2-1, with 11 bases identical to TRBD2. This CDR3 is 17 amino acids long. Trimming at V came to 2 bases and at J to 4 bases, leaving 8 bases not matched to a gene. Germline V gives CDR1 SGHTS, CDR2 YDEGEE.